The present T cell receptor (beta chain) was sequenced within a study of T cells expressing NK-cell markers. The wider study: Serological testing identified seven of the eight sequenced donors as HCMV-seropositive and one as seronegative.

Regarding the study as a whole: For a few donors, these clonotypes were likewise the leading ones in the CD3+CD56-NKG2C+ fraction.

Note on this clonotype: What it binds is not known.

TCRdb reanalyzed the 5' RACE reads and collapses them to one entry per CDR3 protein, without DNA. The sample holds roughly 150,000 distinct CDR3 sequences. The receptor was isolated from a man between 18 and 69 years old in good health. Sequenced input: blood T cells: a sorted CD56 or NKG2C T cell subset, CD4+ or CD8+ T cells, or bulk PBMC T cells (not recorded which).

CDR3 loop: CAISEWSDPAEETQYF. The chain carries TRBV10-3 and TRBJ2-5. This CDR3 is 16 amino acids long. Germline loops: CDR1 ENHRY, CDR2 SYGVKD.